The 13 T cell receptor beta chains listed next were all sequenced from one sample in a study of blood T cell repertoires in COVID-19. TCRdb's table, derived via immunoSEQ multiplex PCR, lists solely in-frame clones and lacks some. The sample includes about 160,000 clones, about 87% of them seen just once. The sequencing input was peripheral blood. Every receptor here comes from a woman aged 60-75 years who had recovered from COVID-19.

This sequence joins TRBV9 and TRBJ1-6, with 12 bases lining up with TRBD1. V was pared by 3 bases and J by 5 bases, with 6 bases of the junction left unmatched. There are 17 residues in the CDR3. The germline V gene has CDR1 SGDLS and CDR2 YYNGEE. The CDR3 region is CASSEGDRGPHNSPLHF. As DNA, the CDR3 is TGTGCCAGCAGCGAGGGGGACAGGGGGCCCCATAATTCACCCCTCCACTTT.

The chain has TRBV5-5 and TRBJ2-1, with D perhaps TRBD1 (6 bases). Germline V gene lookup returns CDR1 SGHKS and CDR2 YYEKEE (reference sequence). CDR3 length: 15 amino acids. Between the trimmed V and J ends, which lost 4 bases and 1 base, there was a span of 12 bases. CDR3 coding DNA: TGTGCCAGCAGCGAGGTGAGGGGGTCCTACAATGAGCAGTTCTTC. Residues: CASSEVRGSYNEQFF.

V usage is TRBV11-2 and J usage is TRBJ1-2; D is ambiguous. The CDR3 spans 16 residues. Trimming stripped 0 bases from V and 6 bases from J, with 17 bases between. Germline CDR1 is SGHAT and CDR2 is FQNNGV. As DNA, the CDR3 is TGTGCCAGCAGCTTAGAGGCGGGCCGGGGTCCCCATGGCTACACCTTC. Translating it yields CASSLEAGRGPHGYTF.

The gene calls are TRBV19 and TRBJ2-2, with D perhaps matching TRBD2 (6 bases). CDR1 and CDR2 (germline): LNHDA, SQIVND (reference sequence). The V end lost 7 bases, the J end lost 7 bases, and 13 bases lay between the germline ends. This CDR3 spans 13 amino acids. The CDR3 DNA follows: TGTGCCAGTACGGGACTGAGATTCGGGGAGCTGTTTTTT. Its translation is CASTGLRFGELFF. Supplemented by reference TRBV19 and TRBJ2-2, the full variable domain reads DGGITQSPKYLFRKEGQNVTLSCEQNLNHDAMYWYRQDPGQGLRLIYYSQIVNDFQKGDIAEGYSVSREKKESFPLTVTSAQKNPTAFYLCASTGLRFGELFFGEGSRLTVL.

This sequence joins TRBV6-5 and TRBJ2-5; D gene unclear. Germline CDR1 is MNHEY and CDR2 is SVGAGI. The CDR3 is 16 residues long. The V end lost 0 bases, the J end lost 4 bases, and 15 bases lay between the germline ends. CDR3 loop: CASSYSVVTLVETQYF. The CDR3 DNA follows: TGTGCCAGCAGTTACTCGGTAGTGACTTTAGTAGAGACCCAGTACTTC.

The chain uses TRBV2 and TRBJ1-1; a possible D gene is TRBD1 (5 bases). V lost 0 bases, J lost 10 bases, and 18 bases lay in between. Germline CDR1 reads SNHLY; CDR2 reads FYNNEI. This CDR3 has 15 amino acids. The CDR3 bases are TGTGCCAGCAGTGAAGCGCTTCTGCAGGGATATAGAGCTTTCTTT. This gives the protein CASSEALLQGYRAFF.

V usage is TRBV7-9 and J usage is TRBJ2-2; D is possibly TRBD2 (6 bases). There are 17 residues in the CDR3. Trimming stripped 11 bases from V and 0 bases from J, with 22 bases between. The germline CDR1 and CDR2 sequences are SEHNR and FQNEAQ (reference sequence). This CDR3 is CALPGSRGASNTGELFF. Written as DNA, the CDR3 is TGTGCCCTCCCTGGGTCCCGCGGGGCATCGAACACCGGGGAGCTGTTTTTT.

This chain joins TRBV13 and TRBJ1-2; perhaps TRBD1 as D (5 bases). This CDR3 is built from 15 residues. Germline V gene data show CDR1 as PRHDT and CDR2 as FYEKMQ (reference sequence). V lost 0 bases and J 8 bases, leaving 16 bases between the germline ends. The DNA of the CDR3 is TGTGCCAGCAGCTTAGGTGCCAGGGAATTGGACGGCTACACCTTC. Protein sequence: CASSLGARELDGYTF. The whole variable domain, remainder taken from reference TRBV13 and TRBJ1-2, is AAGVIQSPRHLIKEKRETATLKCYPIPRHDTVYWYQQGPGQDPQFLISFYEKMQSDKGSIPDRFSAQQFSDYHSELNMSSLELGDSALYFCASSLGARELDGYTFGSGTRLTVV.

The CDR3 DNA reads as TGTGCCAGCAGCCAAGAGATAGGGACAGTGGCCTACAATGAGCAGTTCTTC. Translation gives CASSQEIGTVAYNEQFF. This rearrangement joins TRBV3-1 (or the pseudogene TRBV3-2) to TRBJ2-1; 7 nucleotides match TRBD1. Germline-derived CDR1 and CDR2 are LGHDT and YNNKEL (reference sequence). This CDR3 has 17 residues. V lost 0 bases and J lost 2; bases outside the gene matches: 7.

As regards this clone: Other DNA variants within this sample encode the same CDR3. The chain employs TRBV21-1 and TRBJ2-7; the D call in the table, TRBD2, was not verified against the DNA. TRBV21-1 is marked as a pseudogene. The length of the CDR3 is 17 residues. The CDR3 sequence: CASSIPSSRGPAGEQYF. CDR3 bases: TGTGCCAGCAGCATCCCCTCTTCCCGGGGCCCGGCGGGGGAGCAGTACTTC.

CDR3 sequence (DNA): TGTGCCAGCAGCCCCTACCGGGGGGGGTCTTATGGCTACACCTTC. Protein product: CASSPYRGGSYGYTF. The rearrangement uses TRBV11-2 and TRBJ1-2; possibly TRBD1 for D (5 bases). Germline assignment: CDR1 SGHAT and CDR2 FQNNGV. This CDR3 region has 15 residues. With 5 bases removed from V and 5 bases from J, the gap between germline ends came to 18 bases. The full variable domain, in which reference TRBV11-2 and TRBJ1-2 provide the parts outside the CDR3, is EAGVAQSPRYKIIEKRQSVAFWCNPISGHATLYWYQQILGQGPKLLIQFQNNGVVDDSQLPKDRFSAERLKGVDSTLKIQPAKLEDSAVYLCASSPYRGGSYGYTFGSGTRLTVV.

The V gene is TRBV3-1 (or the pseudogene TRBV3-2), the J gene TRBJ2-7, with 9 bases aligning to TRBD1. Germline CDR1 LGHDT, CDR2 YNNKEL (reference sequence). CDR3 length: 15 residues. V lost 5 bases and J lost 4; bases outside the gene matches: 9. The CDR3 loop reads CASSLRDRARYEQYF. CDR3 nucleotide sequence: TGTGCCAGCAGCTTAAGGGACAGGGCTCGGTACGAGCAGTACTTC.

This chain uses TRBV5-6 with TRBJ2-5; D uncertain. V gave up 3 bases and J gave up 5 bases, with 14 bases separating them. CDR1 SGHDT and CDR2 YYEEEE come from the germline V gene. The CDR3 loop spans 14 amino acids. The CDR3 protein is CASSSSRVQETQYF. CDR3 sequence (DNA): TGTGCCAGCAGCTCAAGTCGGGTTCAGGAGACCCAGTACTTC.